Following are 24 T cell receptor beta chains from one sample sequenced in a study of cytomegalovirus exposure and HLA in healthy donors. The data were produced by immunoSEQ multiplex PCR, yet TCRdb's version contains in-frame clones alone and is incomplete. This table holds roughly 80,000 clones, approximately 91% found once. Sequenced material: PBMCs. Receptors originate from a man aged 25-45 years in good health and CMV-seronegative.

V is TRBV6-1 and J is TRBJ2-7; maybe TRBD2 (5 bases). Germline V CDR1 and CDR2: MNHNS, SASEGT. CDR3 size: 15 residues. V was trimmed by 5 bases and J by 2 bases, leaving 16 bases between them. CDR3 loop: CASSPYAGSAYEQYF. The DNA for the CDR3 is TGTGCCAGCAGTCCCTACGCTGGGAGCGCCTACGAGCAGTACTTC.

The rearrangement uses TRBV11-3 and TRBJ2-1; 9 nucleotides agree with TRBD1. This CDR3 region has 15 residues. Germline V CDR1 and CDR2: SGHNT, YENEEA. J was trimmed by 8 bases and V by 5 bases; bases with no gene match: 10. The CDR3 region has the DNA TGTGCCAGCAGCACCTACGGACAGGGGTTCTATGAGCAGTTCTTC. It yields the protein CASSTYGQGFYEQFF.

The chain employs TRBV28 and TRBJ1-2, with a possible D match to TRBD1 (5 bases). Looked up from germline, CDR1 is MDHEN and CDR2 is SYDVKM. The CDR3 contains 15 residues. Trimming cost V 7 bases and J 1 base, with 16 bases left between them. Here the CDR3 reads CASTLQVPNNYGYTF. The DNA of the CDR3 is TGTGCCAGCACCCTACAGGTCCCCAATAACTATGGCTACACCTTC.

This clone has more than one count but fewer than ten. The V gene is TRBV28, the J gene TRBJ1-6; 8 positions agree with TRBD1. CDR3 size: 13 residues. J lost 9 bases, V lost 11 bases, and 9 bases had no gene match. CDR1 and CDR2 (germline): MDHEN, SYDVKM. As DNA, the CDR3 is TGTGCCGTGTCGGACAGGGTTTCTTCACCCCTCCACTTT. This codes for CAVSDRVSSPLHF.

As DNA, the CDR3 is TGTGCCAGCAGCGGAGAGACAGGTCGTAATTCACCCCTCCACTTT. The encoded protein is CASSGETGRNSPLHF. The rearrangement uses TRBV9 and TRBJ1-6, with D possibly TRBD1 on 6 matching bases. The V gene's germline CDR1 is SGDLS and CDR2 YYNGEE. This CDR3 has 15 residues. V was trimmed by 3 bases and J by 6 bases, leaving 13 bases between them.

The CDR3 nucleotides are TGCGCCAGCAGGGGACAGTCCCCTAGCAATCAGCCCCAGCATTTT. Translated, it gives CASRGQSPSNQPQHF. The rearrangement links TRBV10-2 to TRBJ1-5; 7 nucleotides align to TRBD1. Germline CDR1 is WSHSY and CDR2 is SAAADI. The CDR3 sequence is 15 residues long. V was pared by 6 bases and J by 0 bases, with 5 bases of the junction left unmatched.

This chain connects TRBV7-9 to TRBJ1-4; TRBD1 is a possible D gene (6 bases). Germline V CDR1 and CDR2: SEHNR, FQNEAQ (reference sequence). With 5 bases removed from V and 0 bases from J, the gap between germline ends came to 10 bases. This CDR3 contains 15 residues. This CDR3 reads CASSPRQATNEKLFF. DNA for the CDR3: TGTGCCAGCAGCCCCCGACAGGCAACTAATGAAAAACTGTTTTTT.

CDR3: CAWCEGGVYEQYF. The CDR3 DNA is TGTGCCTGGTGCGAAGGCGGGGTATACGAGCAGTACTTC. The chain has TRBV30 and TRBJ2-7, with D perhaps TRBD2 (6 bases). The V gene's germline CDR1 is GTSNPN and CDR2 SVGIG (reference sequence). V dropped 5 bases and J dropped 4 bases, with 15 bases sitting between them. The CDR3 is 13 amino acids. Together with reference TRBV30 and TRBJ2-7, the CDR3 gives the full variable domain: SQTIHQWPATLVQPVGSPLSLECTVEGTSNPNLYWYRQAAGRGLQLLFYSVGIGQISSEVPQNLSASRPQDRQFILSSKKLLLSDSGFYLCAWCEGGVYEQYFGPGTRLTVT.

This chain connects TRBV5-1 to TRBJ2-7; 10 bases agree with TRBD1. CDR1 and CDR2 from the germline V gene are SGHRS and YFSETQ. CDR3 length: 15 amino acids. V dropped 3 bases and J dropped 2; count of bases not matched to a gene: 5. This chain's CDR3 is CASSYSGQGAYEQYF. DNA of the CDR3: TGCGCCAGCAGCTACTCCGGACAGGGGGCCTACGAGCAGTACTTC. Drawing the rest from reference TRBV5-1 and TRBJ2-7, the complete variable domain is KAGVTQTPRYLIKTRGQQVTLSCSPISGHRSVSWYQQTPGQGLQFLFEYFSETQRNKGNFPGRFSGRQFSNSRSEMNVSTLELGDSALYLCASSYSGQGAYEQYFGPGTRLTVT.

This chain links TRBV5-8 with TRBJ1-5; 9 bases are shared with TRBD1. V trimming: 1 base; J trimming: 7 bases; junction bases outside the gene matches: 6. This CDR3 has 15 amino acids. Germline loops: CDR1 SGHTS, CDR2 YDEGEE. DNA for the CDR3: TGTGCCAGCAGCTTGCTGCGGGGACAGGGCCAGCCCCAGCATTTT. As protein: CASSLLRGQGQPQHF. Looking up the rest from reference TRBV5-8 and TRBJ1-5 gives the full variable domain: EAGVTQSPTHLIKTRGQQATLRCSPISGHTSVYWYQQALGLGLQFLLWYDEGEERNRGNFPPRFSGRQFPNYSSELNVNALELEDSALYLCASSLLRGQGQPQHFGDGTRLSIL.

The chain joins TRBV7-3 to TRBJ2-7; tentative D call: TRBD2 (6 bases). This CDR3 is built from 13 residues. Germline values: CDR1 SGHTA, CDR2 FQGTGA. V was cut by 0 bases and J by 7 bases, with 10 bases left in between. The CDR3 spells CASSLTEAGEQYF. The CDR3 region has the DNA TGTGCCAGCAGCTTAACGGAGGCGGGAGAGCAGTACTTC.

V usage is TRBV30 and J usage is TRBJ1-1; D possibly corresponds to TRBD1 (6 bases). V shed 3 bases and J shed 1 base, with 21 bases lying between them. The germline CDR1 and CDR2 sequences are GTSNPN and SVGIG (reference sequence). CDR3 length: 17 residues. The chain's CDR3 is CAWSEQGPADKNTEAFF. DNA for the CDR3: TGTGCCTGGAGCGAACAGGGACCAGCGGACAAGAACACTGAAGCTTTCTTT.

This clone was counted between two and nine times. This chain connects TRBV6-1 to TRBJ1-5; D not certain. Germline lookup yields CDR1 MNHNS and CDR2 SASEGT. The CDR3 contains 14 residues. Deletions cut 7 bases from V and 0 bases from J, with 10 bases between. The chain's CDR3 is CASKSVNSNQPQHF. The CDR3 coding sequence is TGTGCCAGCAAATCGGTAAATAGCAATCAGCCCCAGCATTTT.

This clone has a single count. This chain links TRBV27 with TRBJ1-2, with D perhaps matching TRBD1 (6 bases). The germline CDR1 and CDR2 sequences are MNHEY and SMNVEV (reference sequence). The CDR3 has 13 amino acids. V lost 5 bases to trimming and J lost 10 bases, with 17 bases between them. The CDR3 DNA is TGTGCCAGCAGTCAACAGGGTTTTAATGACTACACCTTC. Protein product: CASSQQGFNDYTF.

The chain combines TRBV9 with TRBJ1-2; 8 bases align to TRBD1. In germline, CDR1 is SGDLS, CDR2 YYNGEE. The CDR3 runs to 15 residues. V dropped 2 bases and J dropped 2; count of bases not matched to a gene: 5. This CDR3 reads CASSVSRTGNYGYTF. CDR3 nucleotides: TGTGCCAGCAGCGTCTCCCGGACAGGGAACTATGGCTACACCTTC.

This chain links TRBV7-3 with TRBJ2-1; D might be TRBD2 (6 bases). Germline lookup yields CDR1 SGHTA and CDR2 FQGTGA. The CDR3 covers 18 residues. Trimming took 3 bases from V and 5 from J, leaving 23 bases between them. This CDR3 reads CASSFSTLLASKNNEQFF. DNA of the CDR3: TGTGCCAGCAGCTTCTCGACGCTACTAGCTTCTAAAAACAATGAGCAGTTCTTC.

This chain's CDR3 is CASSEDPGGAGNTIYF. CDR3 DNA sequence: TGTGCCAGCAGTGAAGACCCAGGGGGCGCTGGAAACACCATATATTTT. This sequence joins TRBV6-1 and TRBJ1-3, with 8 positions matching TRBD1. V lost 1 base, J lost 2 bases, and 4 bases stayed unmatched. The CDR3 loop spans 16 amino acids. Germline V CDR1 and CDR2: MNHNS, SASEGT.

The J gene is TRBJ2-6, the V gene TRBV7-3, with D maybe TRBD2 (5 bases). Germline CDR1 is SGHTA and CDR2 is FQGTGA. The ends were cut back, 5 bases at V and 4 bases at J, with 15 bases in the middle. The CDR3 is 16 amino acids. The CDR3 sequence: CASSPFRGLGANVLTF. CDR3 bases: TGTGCCAGCAGCCCCTTTCGCGGGCTGGGGGCCAACGTCCTGACTTTC.

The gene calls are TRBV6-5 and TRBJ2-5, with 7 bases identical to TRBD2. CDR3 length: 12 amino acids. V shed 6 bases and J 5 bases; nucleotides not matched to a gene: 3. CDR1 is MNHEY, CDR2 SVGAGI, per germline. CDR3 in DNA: TGTGCCAGCAGCGGGGGGTTGGAGACCCAGTACTTC. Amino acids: CASSGGLETQYF.

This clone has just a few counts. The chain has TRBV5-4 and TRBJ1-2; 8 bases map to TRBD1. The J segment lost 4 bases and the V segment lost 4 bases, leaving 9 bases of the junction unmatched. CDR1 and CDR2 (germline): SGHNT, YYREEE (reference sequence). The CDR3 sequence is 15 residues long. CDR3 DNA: TGTGCCAGCAGCGCTGGACAGGGTGACGGCTATGGCTACACCTTC. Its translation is CASSAGQGDGYGYTF.

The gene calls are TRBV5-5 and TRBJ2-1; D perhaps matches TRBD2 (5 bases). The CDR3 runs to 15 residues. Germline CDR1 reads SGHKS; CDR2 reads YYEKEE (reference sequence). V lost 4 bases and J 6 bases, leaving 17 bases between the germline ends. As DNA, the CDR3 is TGTGCCAGCAGCCAGGACGGGGTCTTCCTCAATGAGCAGTTCTTC. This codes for CASSQDGVFLNEQFF.

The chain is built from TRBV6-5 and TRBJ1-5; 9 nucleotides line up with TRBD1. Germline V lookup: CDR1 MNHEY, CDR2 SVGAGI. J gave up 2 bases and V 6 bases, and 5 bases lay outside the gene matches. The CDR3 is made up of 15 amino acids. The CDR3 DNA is TGTGCCAGCAGACCCACAGGGGGCGGCAATCAGCCCCAGCATTTT. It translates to CASRPTGGGNQPQHF.

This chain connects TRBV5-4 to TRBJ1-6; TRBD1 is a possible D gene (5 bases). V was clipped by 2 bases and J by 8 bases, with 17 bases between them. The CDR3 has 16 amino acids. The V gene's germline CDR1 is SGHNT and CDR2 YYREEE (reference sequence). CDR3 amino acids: CASSLWVQGRDSPLHF. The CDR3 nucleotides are TGTGCCAGCAGCTTATGGGTGCAGGGTCGGGATTCACCCCTCCACTTT.

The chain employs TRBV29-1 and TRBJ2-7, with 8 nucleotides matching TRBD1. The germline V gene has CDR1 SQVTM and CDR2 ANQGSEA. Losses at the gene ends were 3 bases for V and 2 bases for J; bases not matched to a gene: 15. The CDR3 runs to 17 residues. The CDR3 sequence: CSVEGRGRGGSTYEQYF. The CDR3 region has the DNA TGCAGCGTTGAGGGCAGGGGGCGTGGGGGGAGTACCTACGAGCAGTACTTC.